The 29 T cell receptor beta chains given below trace back to one sample, sequenced in a study of blood T cell repertoires in COVID-19. Profiled with immunoSEQ multiplex PCR; TCRdb holds only in-frame clones, not every one. This table has approximately 260,000 clones, about 88% appearing once. The sample comprised peripheral blood. These receptors all come from a middle-aged woman who had recovered from COVID-19.

The V and J genes are TRBV28 and TRBJ1-5; 9 positions match TRBD1. The V segment lost 6 bases and the J segment 0 bases; nucleotides outside the gene matches: 9. The length of the CDR3 is 17 residues. Germline CDR1 reads MDHEN; CDR2 reads SYDVKM. The CDR3 reads CASRRTGGGNSNQPQHF. The CDR3 coding sequence is TGTGCCAGCAGGCGAACAGGGGGCGGGAATAGCAATCAGCCCCAGCATTTT.

The V call is TRBV14, the J call TRBJ1-2, with D hard to call. Germline V gene data show CDR1 as SGHDN and CDR2 as FVKESK. This CDR3 region has 13 residues. V was trimmed by 0 bases and J by 6 bases, leaving 8 bases between them. Written as DNA, the CDR3 is TGTGCCAGCAGCCAAGATTACTTGAATGGCTACACCTTC. Residues: CASSQDYLNGYTF.

The chain uses TRBV7-2 and TRBJ2-5; unclear D gene. The V end lost 1 base, the J end lost 5 bases, and 8 bases lay between the germline ends. CDR3 size: 13 residues. CDR1 is SGHTA, CDR2 FQGNSA, per germline. The CDR3 sequence is CASSLVSGETQYF. In nucleotides, the CDR3 is TGTGCCAGCAGCTTAGTTTCCGGGGAGACCCAGTACTTC.

The chain links TRBV5-1 to TRBJ2-5; D is perhaps TRBD2 (6 bases). The germline V gene encodes CDR1 SGHRS and CDR2 YFSETQ. The CDR3 spans 14 residues. Trimming took 4 bases from V and 5 from J, leaving 15 bases between them. Written as DNA, the CDR3 is TGCGCCAGCAGCCTTCGGACGGAGGGGGAGACCCAGTACTTC. Translating it yields CASSLRTEGETQYF.

This chain connects TRBV9 to TRBJ2-3; a weak D match, TRBD2 (7 bases). V lost 2 bases and J 6 bases, leaving 16 bases between the germline ends. Looked up from germline, CDR1 is SGDLS and CDR2 is YYNGEE. There are 15 residues in the CDR3. CDR3 bases: TGTGCCAGCAGCGTGCAAGGGGGGGTCGTGGATACGCAGTATTTT. This translates into CASSVQGGVVDTQYF.

The chain employs TRBV18 and TRBJ2-5; TRBD1 matches 8 bases. Looked up from germline, CDR1 is KGHSH and CDR2 is LQKENI. V shed 3 bases, J shed 2 bases, and the junction held 5 bases outside the gene matches. The CDR3 length is 15 residues. The chain's CDR3 is CASSPFGQGQETQYF. DNA of the CDR3: TGTGCCAGCTCACCTTTCGGACAGGGTCAAGAGACCCAGTACTTC.

The CDR3 protein is CASSRLTSAPDTQYF. The CDR3 nucleotides are TGTGCCAGCAGCCGACTTACTAGCGCCCCAGATACGCAGTATTTT. The chain employs TRBV7-8 and TRBJ2-3; TRBD2 aligns across 7 bases. This CDR3 spans 15 amino acids. Germline V CDR1 and CDR2: SGHVS, FQNEAQ. The junction had 9 bases not matched to a gene; V was cut back by 5 bases and J by 4 bases.

The chain recombines TRBV27 with TRBJ2-1, with 16 bases that match TRBD2. The V gene's germline CDR1 is MNHEY and CDR2 SMNVEV (reference sequence). V shed 5 bases, J shed 8 bases, and the junction held 9 bases outside the gene matches. CDR3 length equals 17 residues. The CDR3 region has the DNA TGTGCCAGCAGTCTGGGGACTAGCGGGGGGGCCGGAGATGAGCAGTTCTTC. Its protein is CASSLGTSGGAGDEQFF.

The V call is TRBV6-6, the J call TRBJ2-7, with 9 bases aligning to TRBD1. The CDR3 loop spans 16 amino acids. The germline CDR1 and CDR2 sequences are MNHNY and SVGAGI (reference sequence). V gave up 6 bases and J gave up 2 bases; unmatched junction bases: 11. CDR3 DNA sequence: TGTGCCAGCAGGGACGGACAGGGGAGTTTGCCCTACGAGCAGTACTTC. Translating it yields CASRDGQGSLPYEQYF.

The rearrangement links TRBV24-1 to TRBJ2-2, with D maybe TRBD1 (7 bases). Trimming removed 4 bases from V and 6 bases from J, with 26 bases in between. CDR3 length equals 19 residues. Germline V gives CDR1 KGHDR, CDR2 SFDVKD. The DNA of the CDR3 is TGTGCCACCAGTGACACATCGGAGGGGGCTATGGGTTTTCCCGGGGAGCTGTTTTTT. Protein product: CATSDTSEGAMGFPGELFF.

Here the CDR3 reads CASSPAGQGAEAGVYNEQFF. CDR3 bases: TGTGCCAGCAGCCCAGCCGGACAGGGGGCTGAAGCGGGAGTCTATAATGAGCAGTTCTTC. The chain recombines TRBV7-3 with TRBJ2-1; 11 bases map to TRBD1. CDR1 SGHTA and CDR2 FQGTGA come from the germline V gene. The CDR3 contains 20 residues. The V and J ends lost 5 bases and 7 bases, in that order; junction bases with no gene match: 22.

In this sample, this clone turned up a few times. The V and J genes are TRBV7-9 and TRBJ1-6; maybe TRBD1 (6 bases). CDR1 is SEHNR, CDR2 FQNEAQ, per germline (reference sequence). This CDR3 comprises 14 residues. V lost 4 bases, J lost 9 bases, and 13 bases lay in between. CDR3 DNA: TGTGCCAGCAGCTCTCCGGGACAATCTTCACCCCTCCACTTT. Translated: CASSSPGQSSPLHF.

This clone was seen only a few times. The chain recombines TRBV4-2 with TRBJ2-7; 7 bases align to TRBD1. With V trimmed by 1 base and J by 2 bases, 8 bases remained unmatched. The CDR3 spans 16 residues. Germline CDR1 and CDR2: LGHNA and YNFKEQ. For the CDR3, the DNA is TGTGCCAGCAGCCAAGCGGCCGGGGACAGTACCTACGAGCAGTACTTC. It is translated as CASSQAAGDSTYEQYF.

The chain carries TRBV19 and TRBJ2-7; unclear D gene. V dropped 3 bases and J dropped 3 bases, with 15 bases sitting between them. Germline loops: CDR1 LNHDA, CDR2 SQIVND (reference sequence). The CDR3 runs to 15 residues. The CDR3 DNA follows: TGTGCCAGTAGTATCTTTCAGGTAGGCGTCTACGAGCAGTACTTC. Residues: CASSIFQVGVYEQYF.

This rearrangement joins TRBV27 to TRBJ1-1; D is possibly TRBD1 (6 bases). The germline V and J ends were trimmed by 4 bases and 7 bases, with 19 bases remaining between them. CDR3 length: 15 amino acids. CDR1 is MNHEY and CDR2 is SMNVEV in the germline V gene (reference sequence). DNA of the CDR3: TGTGCCAGCAGTTCCGCCGCCGGGACACGACGTGAAGCTTTCTTT. It translates to CASSSAAGTRREAFF.

This clone was recorded a few times. The sample holds other DNA sequences that translate to the same CDR3. This rearrangement joins TRBV30 to TRBJ1-5, with a possible D match to TRBD1 (6 bases). This CDR3 comprises 13 residues. The germline V and J ends were trimmed by 2 bases and 3 bases, with 8 bases remaining between them. The germline CDR1 and CDR2 sequences are GTSNPN and SVGIG (reference sequence). The CDR3 here is CAWSNRDNQPQHF. The CDR3 coding sequence is TGTGCCTGGAGTAACAGGGACAATCAGCCCCAGCATTTT. The whole variable domain, filled in from reference TRBV30 and TRBJ1-5, reads SQTIHQWPATLVQPVGSPLSLECTVEGTSNPNLYWYRQAAGRGLQLLFYSVGIGQISSEVPQNLSASRPQDRQFILSSKKLLLSDSGFYLCAWSNRDNQPQHFGDGTRLSIL.

This chain connects TRBV21-1 to TRBJ2-1; the table names TRBD2, a call not compared with the DNA. TRBV21-1 is given as a pseudogene. The CDR3 extends over 19 amino acids. In DNA form, the CDR3 reads TGTGCCAGCAACAACATGAATTGGGAAGTGACTAGCGGCTACAATGAGCAGTTCTTC. Residues: CASNNMNWEVTSGYNEQFF.

The V call is TRBV19, the J call TRBJ1-3, with a tentative D call TRBD1 (6 bases). CDR3 size: 15 residues. Trimming took off 3 bases at V and 4 bases at J, with 13 bases between the two ends. Germline CDR1 LNHDA, CDR2 SQIVND (reference sequence). CDR3 sequence reads: CASSIDTGSGNTIYF. CDR3 nucleotide sequence: TGTGCCAGTAGTATCGATACAGGGTCCGGAAACACCATATATTTT.

This chain uses TRBV19 with TRBJ1-1, with a possible D match to TRBD1 (6 bases). Germline V gene lookup returns CDR1 LNHDA and CDR2 SQIVND (reference sequence). Trimming cost V 5 bases and J 6 bases, with 10 bases left between them. This CDR3 region has 12 residues. CDR3 bases: TGTGCCAGTAGTGCAAGGACAGCTGAAGCTTTCTTT. Residues: CASSARTAEAFF.

The chain joins TRBV7-3 to TRBJ2-2; 8 nucleotides line up with TRBD2. The germline V gene has CDR1 SGHTA and CDR2 FQGTGA. J was trimmed by 5 bases and V by 2 bases; bases with no gene match: 4. CDR3 length: 15 amino acids. CDR3 DNA sequence: TGTGCCAGCAGCTTAGTAGCGGGACGAACCGGGGAGCTGTTTTTT. Amino acids: CASSLVAGRTGELFF.

This clone was recorded a few times. J is TRBJ2-7 and V is TRBV7-2; 7 bases align to TRBD2. The CDR3 covers 15 residues. J was trimmed by 2 bases and V by 2 bases; bases with no gene match: 6. Germline V gene sequence: CDR1 SGHTA, CDR2 FQGNSA. This CDR3 is CASSLKVGGAYEQYF. The CDR3 nucleotides read TGTGCCAGCAGCTTAAAAGTGGGAGGGGCCTACGAGCAGTACTTC.

The genes are TRBV7-9 and TRBJ2-2, with D tentatively TRBD2 (6 bases). The CDR3 runs to 16 residues. With 6 bases removed from V and 0 bases from J, the gap between germline ends came to 14 bases. CDR1 SEHNR and CDR2 FQNEAQ come from the germline V gene (reference sequence). The CDR3 spells CASRKPGGTNTGELFF. The CDR3 DNA reads TGTGCCAGCAGAAAACCCGGGGGAACGAACACCGGGGAGCTGTTTTTT.

V is TRBV7-6 and J is TRBJ2-7; D is possibly TRBD1 (5 bases). The CDR3 length is 14 residues. Trimming took off 5 bases at V and 3 bases at J, with 14 bases between the two ends. Germline V gene data show CDR1 as SGHVS and CDR2 as FNYEAQ. The CDR3 bases are TGTGCCAGCAGCCCCCCAGGGCCCGACTACGAGCAGTACTTC. Amino acids: CASSPPGPDYEQYF. The variable domain in full, completed from reference TRBV7-6 and TRBJ2-7, reads GAGVSQSPRYKVTKRGQDVALRCDPISGHVSLYWYRQALGQGPEFLTYFNYEAQQDKSGLPNDRFSAERPEGSISTLTIQRTEQRDSAMYRCASSPPGPDYEQYFGPGTRLTVT.

This chain links TRBV19 with TRBJ1-3; 8 bases match TRBD1. The ends lost 9 bases at V and 1 base at J; junction bases unmatched: 20. The CDR3 runs 19 residues. The germline V gene has CDR1 LNHDA and CDR2 SQIVND (reference sequence). This CDR3 reads CASTKPQGAFSGSGNTIYF. CDR3 sequence (DNA): TGTGCCAGCACTAAACCCCAGGGGGCATTCTCCGGGTCTGGAAACACCATATATTTT.

The J gene is TRBJ1-1, the V gene TRBV29-1, with D uncertain. V was pared by 7 bases and J by 3 bases, with 12 bases between. The CDR3 sequence is 12 residues long. In germline, CDR1 is SQVTM, CDR2 ANQGSEA. The CDR3 DNA sequence: TGCAGCGCAAGGACGGGAGACACTGAAGCTTTCTTT. It codes for CSARTGDTEAFF.

The J gene is TRBJ1-2, the V gene TRBV6-6; no clear D. Trimming removed 6 bases at V and 2 bases at J, with 19 bases between. CDR3 length: 16 residues. Germline V gene data show CDR1 as MNHNY and CDR2 as SVGAGI (reference sequence). The CDR3 nucleotides read TGTGCCAGCAGCCAACGAGGAGGAGACATAAACTATGGCTACACCTTC. Its translation is CASSQRGGDINYGYTF.

This chain joins TRBV9 and TRBJ1-3, with 7 positions matching TRBD1. CDR1 is SGDLS, CDR2 YYNGEE, per germline. V was clipped by 0 bases and J by 0 bases; unmatched bases: 3. CDR3 length: 16 amino acids. CDR3 nucleotides: TGTGCCAGCAGCGTAGGAGGGGGCAACTCTGGAAACACCATATATTTT. Its protein is CASSVGGGNSGNTIYF.

The chain is built from TRBV4-3 and TRBJ1-1; D possibly corresponds to TRBD1 (5 bases). Looked up from germline, CDR1 is LGHNA and CDR2 is YSLEER. Trimming took 4 bases from V and 3 from J, leaving 12 bases between them. The CDR3 is 14 residues long. In DNA, the CDR3 is TGCGCCAGCAGCCCAGGGCCAGAGGACACTGAAGCTTTCTTT. Protein product: CASSPGPEDTEAFF.

The rearrangement links TRBV19 to TRBJ2-1; 7 bases are shared with TRBD2. The CDR3 spans 15 residues. Germline CDR1 and CDR2: LNHDA and SQIVND (reference sequence). V dropped 2 bases and J dropped 6; count of bases not matched to a gene: 7. CDR3 sequence (DNA): TGTGCCAGTAGTATACCCAGCGGGACGGTCAATGAGCAGTTCTTC. This encodes CASSIPSGTVNEQFF.